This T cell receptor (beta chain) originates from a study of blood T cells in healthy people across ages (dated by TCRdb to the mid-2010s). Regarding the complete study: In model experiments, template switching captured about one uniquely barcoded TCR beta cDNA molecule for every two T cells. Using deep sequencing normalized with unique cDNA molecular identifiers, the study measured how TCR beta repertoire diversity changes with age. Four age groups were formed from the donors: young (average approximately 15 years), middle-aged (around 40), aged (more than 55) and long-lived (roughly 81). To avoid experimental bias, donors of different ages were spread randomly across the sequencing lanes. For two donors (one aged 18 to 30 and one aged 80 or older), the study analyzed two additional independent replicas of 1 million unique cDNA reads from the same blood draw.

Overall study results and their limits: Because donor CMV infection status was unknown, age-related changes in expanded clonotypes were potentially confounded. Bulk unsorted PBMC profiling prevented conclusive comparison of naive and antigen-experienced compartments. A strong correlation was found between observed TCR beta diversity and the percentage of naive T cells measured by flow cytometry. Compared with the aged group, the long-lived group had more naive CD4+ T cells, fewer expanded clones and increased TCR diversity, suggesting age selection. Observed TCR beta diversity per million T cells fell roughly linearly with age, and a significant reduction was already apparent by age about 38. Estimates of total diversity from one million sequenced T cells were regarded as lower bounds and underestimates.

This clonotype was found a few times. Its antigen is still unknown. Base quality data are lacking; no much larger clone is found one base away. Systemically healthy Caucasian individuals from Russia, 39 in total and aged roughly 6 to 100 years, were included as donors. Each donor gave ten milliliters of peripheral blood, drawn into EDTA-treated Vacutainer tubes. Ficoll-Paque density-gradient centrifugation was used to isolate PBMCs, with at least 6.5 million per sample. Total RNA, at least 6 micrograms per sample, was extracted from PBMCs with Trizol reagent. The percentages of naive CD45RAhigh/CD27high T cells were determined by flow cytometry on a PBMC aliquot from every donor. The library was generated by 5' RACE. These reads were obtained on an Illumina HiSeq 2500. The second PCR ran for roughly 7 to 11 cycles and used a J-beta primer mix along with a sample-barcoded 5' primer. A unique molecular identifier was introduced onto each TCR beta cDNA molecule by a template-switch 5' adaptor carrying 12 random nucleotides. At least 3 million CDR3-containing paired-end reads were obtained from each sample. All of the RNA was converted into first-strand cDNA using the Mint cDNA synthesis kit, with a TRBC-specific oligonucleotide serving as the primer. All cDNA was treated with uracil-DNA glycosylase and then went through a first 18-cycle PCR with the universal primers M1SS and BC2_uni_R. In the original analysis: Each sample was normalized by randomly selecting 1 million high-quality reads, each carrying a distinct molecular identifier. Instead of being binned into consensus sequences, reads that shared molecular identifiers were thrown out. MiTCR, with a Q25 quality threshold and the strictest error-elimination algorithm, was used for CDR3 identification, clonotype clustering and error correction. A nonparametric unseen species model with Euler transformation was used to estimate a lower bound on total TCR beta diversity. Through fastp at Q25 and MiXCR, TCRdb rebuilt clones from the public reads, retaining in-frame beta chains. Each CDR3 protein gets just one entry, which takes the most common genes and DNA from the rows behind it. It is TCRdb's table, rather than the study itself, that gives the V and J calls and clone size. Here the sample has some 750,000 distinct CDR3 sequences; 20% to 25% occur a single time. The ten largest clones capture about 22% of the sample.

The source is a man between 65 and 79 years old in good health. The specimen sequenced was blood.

The CDR3 region reads CASSPQASYEQYF. Here is the DNA: TGTGCCAGCAGCCCGCAGGCTTCCTACGAGCAGTACTTC. The chain joins TRBV6-6 to TRBJ2-7, with the D segment identity uncertain. V is pared back by 6 bases and J by 1 base, with 10 bases lying between the germline termini. CDR1 MNHNY and CDR2 SVGAGI were looked up in the germline V gene (reference sequence). The CDR3 contains 13 residues, cysteine and phenylalanine counted. This entry keeps only the CDR3 DNA: 39 bases, framed from base 1.